The following is a TCR beta chain sequence with its context. Antigen specificity is unknown. This specimen comes from a study of radiotherapy plus CTLA-4 blockade in lung cancer. Regarding the study as a whole: Strongest reported response predictors: early blood clone changes and post-radiation interferon-beta. Among blood TCR repertoires after radiotherapy plus ipilimumab, tumor-derived clones expanded.

Between the trimmed V and J ends, which lost 4 bases and 5 bases, there was a span of 21 bases. The germline gives CDR1 SGHNT, CDR2 YYREEE (reference sequence). The CDR3 has 16 amino acids. Participants had chemo-refractory metastatic non-small-cell lung cancer and were treated with focal radiation plus ipilimumab CTLA-4 blockade. The assay was immunoSEQ multiplex PCR, and TCRdb's table has in-frame clones only and misses some. Found here are more than 75,000 clones, about four fifths of them singletons; the top ten hold approximately 2.6%. The sequencing used peripheral blood, collected from a patient treated with radiotherapy plus ipilimumab. The receptor's source is a human donor with non-small cell lung cancer who had a partial response to radiotherapy plus ipilimumab. Some clones in this sample may be carry-over from other donors' samples. The chain couples TRBV5-4 to TRBJ1-1; D remains unclear. DNA for the CDR3: TGTGCCAGCAGCGGTGGCCCACGGGGAGGAAATACTGAAGCTTTCTTT. It encodes CASSGGPRGGNTEAFF.